This T cell receptor beta chain originates from a study of neoadjuvant anti-PD-1 for oral cavity cancer. Sequenced by immunoSEQ multiplex PCR; TCRdb stores in-frame clones only, minus some. This sample has more than 13,000 clones, with 73% found just once. V lost 9 bases and J lost 2; bases outside the gene matches: 9. Germline values: CDR1 MNHEY, CDR2 SMNVEV (reference sequence). The CDR3 spans 15 residues. Noted time point: after neoadjuvant nivolumab, at surgical resection. These oral cavity squamous cell carcinomas were HPV-negative and locally advanced. No culture or expansion preceded analysis of these blood cells.

The sequence was collected from a person between 40 and 85 years old with oral cavity squamous cell carcinoma. Sequences were derived from PBMCs, sampled after nivolumab (anti-PD-1) treatment. This chain uses TRBV27 with TRBJ2-2; 7 nucleotides align to TRBD2. The CDR3 region is CASQAGTINTGELFF. The CDR3 DNA reads TGTGCCAGTCAGGCCGGGACTATCAACACCGGGGAGCTGTTTTTT.